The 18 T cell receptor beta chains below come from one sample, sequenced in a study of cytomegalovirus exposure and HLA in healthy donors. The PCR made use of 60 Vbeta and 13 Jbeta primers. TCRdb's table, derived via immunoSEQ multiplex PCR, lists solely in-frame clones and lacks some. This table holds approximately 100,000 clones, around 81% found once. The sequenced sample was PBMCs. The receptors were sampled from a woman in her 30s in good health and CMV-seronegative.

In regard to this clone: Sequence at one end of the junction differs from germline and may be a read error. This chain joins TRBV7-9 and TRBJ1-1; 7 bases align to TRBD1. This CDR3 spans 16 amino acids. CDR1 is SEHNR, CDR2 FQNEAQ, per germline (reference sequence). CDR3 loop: CSSSFTGTGVSTEAFF. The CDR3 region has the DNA TGTTCCAGCAGCTTCACGGGCACAGGGGTGAGCACTGAAGCTTTCTTT.

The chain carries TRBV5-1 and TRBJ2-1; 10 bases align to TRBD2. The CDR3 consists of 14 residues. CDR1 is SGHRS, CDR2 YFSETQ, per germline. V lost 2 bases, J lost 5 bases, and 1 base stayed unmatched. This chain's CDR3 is CASSLLAGHNEQFF. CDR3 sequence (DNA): TGCGCCAGCAGCTTACTAGCGGGACACAATGAGCAGTTCTTC.

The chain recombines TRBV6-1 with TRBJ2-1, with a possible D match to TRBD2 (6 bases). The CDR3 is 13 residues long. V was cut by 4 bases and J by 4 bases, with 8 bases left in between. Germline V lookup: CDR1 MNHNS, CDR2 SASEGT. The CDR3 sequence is CASSVGTYNEQFF. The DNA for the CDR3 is TGTGCCAGCAGTGTAGGGACTTACAATGAGCAGTTCTTC.

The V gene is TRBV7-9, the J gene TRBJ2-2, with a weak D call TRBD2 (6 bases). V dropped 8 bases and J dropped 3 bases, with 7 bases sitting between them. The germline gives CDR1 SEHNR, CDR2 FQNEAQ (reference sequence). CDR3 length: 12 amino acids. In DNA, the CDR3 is TGTGCCAGCCGCGGGGACACCGGGGAGCTGTTTTTT. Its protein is CASRGDTGELFF.

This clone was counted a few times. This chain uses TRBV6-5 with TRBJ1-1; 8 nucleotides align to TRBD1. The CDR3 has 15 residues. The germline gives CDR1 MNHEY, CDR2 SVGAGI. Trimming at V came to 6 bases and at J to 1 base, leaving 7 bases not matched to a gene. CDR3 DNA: TGTGCCAGCAGAACACAGGGGGATCGGAACACTGAAGCTTTCTTT. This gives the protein CASRTQGDRNTEAFF.

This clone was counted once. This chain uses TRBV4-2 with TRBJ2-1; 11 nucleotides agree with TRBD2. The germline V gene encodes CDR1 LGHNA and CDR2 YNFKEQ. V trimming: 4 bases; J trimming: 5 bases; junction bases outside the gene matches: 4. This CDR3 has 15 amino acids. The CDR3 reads CASSLQTSGNNEQFF. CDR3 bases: TGTGCCAGCAGCCTACAGACTAGCGGGAACAATGAGCAGTTCTTC.

The chain's CDR3 is CASSPGGGLPMNTEAFF. The CDR3 DNA sequence: TGTGCCAGCAGCCCCGGGGGGGGCTTACCGATGAACACTGAAGCTTTCTTT. The gene calls are TRBV9 and TRBJ1-1; D might be TRBD1 (6 bases). V dropped 4 bases and J dropped 0 bases, with 19 bases sitting between them. Germline-derived CDR1 and CDR2 are SGDLS and YYNGEE. This CDR3 spans 17 amino acids.

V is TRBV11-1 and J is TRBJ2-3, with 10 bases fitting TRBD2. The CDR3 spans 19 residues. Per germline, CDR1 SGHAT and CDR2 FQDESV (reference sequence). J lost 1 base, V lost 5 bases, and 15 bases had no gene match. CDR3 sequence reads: CASSLMRGAGGPRTDTQYF. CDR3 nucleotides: TGTGCCAGCAGCCTAATGCGGGGAGCGGGAGGGCCGCGCACAGATACGCAGTATTTT.

The DNA for the CDR3 is TGTGCCAGCAGCGTTATTAAGGGGGACCAAGAGACCCAGTACTTC. This encodes CASSVIKGDQETQYF. The rearrangement links TRBV9 to TRBJ2-5; D perhaps matches TRBD1 (6 bases). The CDR3 is 15 amino acids. V dropped 2 bases and J dropped 0 bases, with 11 bases sitting between them. CDR1 and CDR2 (germline): SGDLS, YYNGEE.

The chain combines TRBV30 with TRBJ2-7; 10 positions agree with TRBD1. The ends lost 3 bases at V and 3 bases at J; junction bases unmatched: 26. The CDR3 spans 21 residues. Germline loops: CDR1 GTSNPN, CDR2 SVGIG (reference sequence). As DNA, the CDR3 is TGTGCCTGGAGCCCGACAGGGGGCACCCGTTTTATGGCGTCTCATATCTACGAGCAGTACTTC. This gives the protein CAWSPTGGTRFMASHIYEQYF.

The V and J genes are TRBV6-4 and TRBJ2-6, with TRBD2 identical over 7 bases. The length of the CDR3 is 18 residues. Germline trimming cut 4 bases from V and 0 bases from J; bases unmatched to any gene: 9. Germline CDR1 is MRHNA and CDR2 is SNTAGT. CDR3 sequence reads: CASSGGSGTNSGANVLTF. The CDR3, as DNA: TGTGCCAGCAGTGGTGGGAGCGGGACTAACTCTGGGGCCAACGTCCTGACTTTC.

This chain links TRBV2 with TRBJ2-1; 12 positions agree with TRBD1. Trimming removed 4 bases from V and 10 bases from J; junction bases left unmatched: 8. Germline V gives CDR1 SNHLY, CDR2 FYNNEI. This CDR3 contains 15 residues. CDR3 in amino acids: CASSAQGTGGSEQFF. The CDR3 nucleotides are TGTGCCAGCAGTGCTCAAGGGACAGGGGGCAGCGAGCAGTTCTTC.

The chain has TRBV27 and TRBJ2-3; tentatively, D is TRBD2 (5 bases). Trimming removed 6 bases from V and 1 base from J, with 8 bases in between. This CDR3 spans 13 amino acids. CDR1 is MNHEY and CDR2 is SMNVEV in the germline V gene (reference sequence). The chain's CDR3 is CASRYSGTDTQYF. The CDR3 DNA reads TGTGCCAGCAGGTATAGCGGCACAGATACGCAGTATTTT.

CDR3 protein: CSVVSLPGANYGYTF. Here the CDR3 DNA reads TGCAGCGTTGTAAGTTTGCCGGGTGCTAACTATGGCTACACCTTC. The genes are TRBV29-1 and TRBJ1-2, with D unclear. CDR1 and CDR2 (germline): SQVTM, ANQGSEA. V was cut by 4 bases and J by 0 bases, with 15 bases left in between. CDR3 length: 15 amino acids.

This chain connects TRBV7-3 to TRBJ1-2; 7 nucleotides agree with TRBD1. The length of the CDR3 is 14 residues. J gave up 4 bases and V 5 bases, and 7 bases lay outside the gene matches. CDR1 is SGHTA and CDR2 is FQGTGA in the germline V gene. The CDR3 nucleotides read TGTGCCAGCAGCCCCGGACAGGAGGCCTATGGCTACACCTTC. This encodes CASSPGQEAYGYTF.

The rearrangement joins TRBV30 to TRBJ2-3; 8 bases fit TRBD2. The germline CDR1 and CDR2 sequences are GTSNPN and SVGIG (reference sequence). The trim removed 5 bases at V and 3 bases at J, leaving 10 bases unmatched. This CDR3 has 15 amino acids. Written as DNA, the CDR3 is TGTGCCTGGGGGTCAGGCGGGAGGACAACAGATACGCAGTATTTT. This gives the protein CAWGSGGRTTDTQYF. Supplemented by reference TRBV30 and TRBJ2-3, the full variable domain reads SQTIHQWPATLVQPVGSPLSLECTVEGTSNPNLYWYRQAAGRGLQLLFYSVGIGQISSEVPQNLSASRPQDRQFILSSKKLLLSDSGFYLCAWGSGGRTTDTQYFGPGTRLTVL.

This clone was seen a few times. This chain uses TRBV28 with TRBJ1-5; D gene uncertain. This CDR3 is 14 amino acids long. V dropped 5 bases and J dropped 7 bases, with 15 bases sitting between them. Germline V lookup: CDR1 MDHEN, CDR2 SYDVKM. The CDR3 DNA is TGTGCCAGCAGTCCTGGCCAGTCCGCCCAGCCCCAGCATTTT. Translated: CASSPGQSAQPQHF.

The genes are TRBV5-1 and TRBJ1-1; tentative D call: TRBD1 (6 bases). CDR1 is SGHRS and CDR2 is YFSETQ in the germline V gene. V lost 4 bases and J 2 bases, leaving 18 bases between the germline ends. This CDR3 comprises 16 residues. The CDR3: CASSPLFWTVNTEAFF. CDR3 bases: TGCGCCAGCAGCCCCCTTTTCTGGACAGTCAACACTGAAGCTTTCTTT.